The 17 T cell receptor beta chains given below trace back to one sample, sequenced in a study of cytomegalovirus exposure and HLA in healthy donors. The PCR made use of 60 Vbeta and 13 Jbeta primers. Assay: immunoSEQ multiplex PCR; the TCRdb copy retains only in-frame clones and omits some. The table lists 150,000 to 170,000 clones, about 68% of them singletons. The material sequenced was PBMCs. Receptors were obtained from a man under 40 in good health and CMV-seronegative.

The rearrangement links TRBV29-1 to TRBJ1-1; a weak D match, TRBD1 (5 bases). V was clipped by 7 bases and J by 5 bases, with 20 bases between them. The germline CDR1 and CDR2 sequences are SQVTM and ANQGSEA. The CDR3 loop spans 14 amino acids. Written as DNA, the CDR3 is TGCAGCGCCAACTTGTGGGGGAGGGGTACTGAAGCTTTCTTT. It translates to CSANLWGRGTEAFF.

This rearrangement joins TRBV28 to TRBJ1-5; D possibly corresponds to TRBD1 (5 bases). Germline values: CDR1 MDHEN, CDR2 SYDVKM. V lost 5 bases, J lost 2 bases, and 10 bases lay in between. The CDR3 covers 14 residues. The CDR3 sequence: CASSRTGGNQPQHF. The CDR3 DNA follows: TGTGCCAGCAGTCGAACGGGGGGCAATCAGCCCCAGCATTTT.

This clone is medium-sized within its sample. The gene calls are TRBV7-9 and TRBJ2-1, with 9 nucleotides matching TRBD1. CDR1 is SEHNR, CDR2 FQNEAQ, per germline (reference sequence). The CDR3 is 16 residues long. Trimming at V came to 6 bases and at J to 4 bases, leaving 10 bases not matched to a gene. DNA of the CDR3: TGTGCCAGCAGTTTAATACAGGGGGCGTATTACAATGAGCAGTTCTTC. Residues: CASSLIQGAYYNEQFF.

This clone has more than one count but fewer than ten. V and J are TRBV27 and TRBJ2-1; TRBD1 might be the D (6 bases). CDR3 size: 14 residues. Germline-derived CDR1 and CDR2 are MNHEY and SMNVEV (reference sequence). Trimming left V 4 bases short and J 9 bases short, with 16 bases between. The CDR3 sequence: CASSSLDSRGEQFF. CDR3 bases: TGTGCCAGCAGTTCCCTAGACAGCAGGGGTGAGCAGTTCTTC.

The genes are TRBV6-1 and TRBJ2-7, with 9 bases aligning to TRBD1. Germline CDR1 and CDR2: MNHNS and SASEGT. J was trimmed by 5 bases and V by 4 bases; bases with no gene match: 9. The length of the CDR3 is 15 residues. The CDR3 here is CASSGRDRAEDEQYF. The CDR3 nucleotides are TGTGCCAGCAGTGGCCGGGACAGGGCAGAAGACGAGCAGTACTTC.

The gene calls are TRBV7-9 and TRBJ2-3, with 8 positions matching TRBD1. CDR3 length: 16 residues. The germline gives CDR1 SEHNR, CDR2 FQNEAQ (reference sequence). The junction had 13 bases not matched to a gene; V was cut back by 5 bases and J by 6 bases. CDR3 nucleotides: TGTGCCAGCAGCCCGTACTTACAGGGGGAGGCTGATACGCAGTATTTT. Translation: CASSPYLQGEADTQYF.

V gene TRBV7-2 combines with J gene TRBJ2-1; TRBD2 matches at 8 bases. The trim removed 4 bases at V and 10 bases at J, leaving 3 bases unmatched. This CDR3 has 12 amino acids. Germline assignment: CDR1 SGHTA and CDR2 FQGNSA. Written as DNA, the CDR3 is TGTGCCAGCAGCTCCAGCGGGGGCGAGCAGTTCTTC. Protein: CASSSSGGEQFF. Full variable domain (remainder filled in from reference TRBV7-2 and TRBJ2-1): GAGVSQSPSNKVTEKGKDVELRCDPISGHTALYWYRQSLGQGLEFLIYFQGNSAPDKSGLPSDRFSAERTGGSVSTLTIQRTQQEDSAVYLCASSSSGGEQFFGPGTRLTVL.

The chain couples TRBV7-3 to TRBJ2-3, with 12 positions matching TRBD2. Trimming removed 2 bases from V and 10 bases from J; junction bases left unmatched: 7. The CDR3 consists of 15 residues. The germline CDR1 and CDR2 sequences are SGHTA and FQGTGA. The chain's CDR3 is CASSLLPSGGAAQYF. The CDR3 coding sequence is TGTGCCAGCAGCTTACTTCCTAGCGGGGGGGCAGCGCAGTATTTT.

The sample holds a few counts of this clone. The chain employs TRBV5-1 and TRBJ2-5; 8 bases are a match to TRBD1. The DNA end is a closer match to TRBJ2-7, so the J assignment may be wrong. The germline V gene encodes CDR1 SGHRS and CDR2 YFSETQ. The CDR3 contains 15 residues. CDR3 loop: CASRQTGASSYEQYF. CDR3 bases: TGCGCCAGCAGGCAGACAGGGGCCAGCTCCTACGAGCAGTACTTC.

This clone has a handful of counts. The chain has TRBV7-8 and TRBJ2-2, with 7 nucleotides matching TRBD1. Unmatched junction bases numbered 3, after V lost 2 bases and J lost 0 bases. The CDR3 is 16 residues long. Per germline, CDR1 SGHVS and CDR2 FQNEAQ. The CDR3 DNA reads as TGTGCCAGCAGCTTAAGAGGGACAGCGAACACCGGGGAGCTGTTTTTT. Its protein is CASSLRGTANTGELFF.

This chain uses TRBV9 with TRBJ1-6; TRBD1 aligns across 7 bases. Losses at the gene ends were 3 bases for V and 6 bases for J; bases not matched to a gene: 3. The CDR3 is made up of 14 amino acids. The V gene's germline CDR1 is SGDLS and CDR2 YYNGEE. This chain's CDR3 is CASSAGQSNSPLHF. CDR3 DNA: TGTGCCAGCAGCGCGGGACAGTCTAATTCACCCCTCCACTTT.

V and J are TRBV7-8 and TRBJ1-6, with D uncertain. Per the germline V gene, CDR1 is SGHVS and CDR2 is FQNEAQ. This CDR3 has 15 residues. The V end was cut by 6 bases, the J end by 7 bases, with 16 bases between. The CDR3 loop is CASRAIEVQNSPLHF. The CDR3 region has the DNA TGTGCCAGCAGAGCCATAGAAGTGCAAAATTCACCCCTCCACTTT.

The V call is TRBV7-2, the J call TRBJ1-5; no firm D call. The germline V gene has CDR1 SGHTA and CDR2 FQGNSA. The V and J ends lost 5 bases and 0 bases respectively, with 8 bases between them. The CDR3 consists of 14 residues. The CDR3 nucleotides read TGTGCCAGCAGCGTTAGAGCTAGCAATCAGCCCCAGCATTTT. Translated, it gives CASSVRASNQPQHF.

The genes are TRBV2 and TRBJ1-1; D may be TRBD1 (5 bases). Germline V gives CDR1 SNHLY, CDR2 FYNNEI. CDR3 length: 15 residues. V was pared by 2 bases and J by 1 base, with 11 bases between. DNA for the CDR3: TGTGCCAGCAGTGAATTCGCCAGGGAGAACACTGAAGCTTTCTTT. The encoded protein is CASSEFARENTEAFF.

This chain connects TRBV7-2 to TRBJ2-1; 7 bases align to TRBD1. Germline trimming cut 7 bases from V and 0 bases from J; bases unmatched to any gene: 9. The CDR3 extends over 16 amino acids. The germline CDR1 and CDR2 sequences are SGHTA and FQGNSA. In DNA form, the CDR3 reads TGTGCCAGCATTCTCACAGGGGAGAGCTCCTACAATGAGCAGTTCTTC. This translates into CASILTGESSYNEQFF.

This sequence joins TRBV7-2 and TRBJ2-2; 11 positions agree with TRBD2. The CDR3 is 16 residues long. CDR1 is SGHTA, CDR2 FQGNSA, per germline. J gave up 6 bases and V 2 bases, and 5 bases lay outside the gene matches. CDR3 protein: CASSLYLAGGSGELFF. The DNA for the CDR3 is TGTGCCAGCAGCTTATATCTAGCGGGGGGCTCCGGGGAGCTGTTTTTT.

The CDR3 loop reads CAISDQAGSSYEQYF. The CDR3 DNA follows: TGTGCCATCAGTGATCAAGCGGGGAGCTCCTACGAGCAGTACTTC. This chain joins TRBV10-3 and TRBJ2-7; 7 bases match TRBD2. This CDR3 has 15 residues. The trim removed 3 bases at V and 0 bases at J, leaving 5 bases unmatched. Per the germline V gene, CDR1 is ENHRY and CDR2 is SYGVKD.